This TCR beta chain was captured by sequencing in a study of T cell responses to AZD1222 COVID-19 vaccine. In the case of this clone: Its matching antigen is unknown.

Germline V gives CDR1 SGHKS, CDR2 YYEKEE (reference sequence). The CDR3 spans 15 residues. V lost 0 bases and J 0 bases, leaving 6 bases between the germline ends. TCRdb's copy holds only in-frame clones and misses some; the assay was immunoSEQ multiplex PCR. The sample includes some 74,000 clones, around nine tenths of them seen just once. Study results and caveats: With two AZD1222 doses given, Spike-specific TCR breadth and depth both rose. Donors were largely white British and mainly female; clonal diversity was possibly underestimated.

The origin of this receptor is an adult who received the AZD1222 COVID-19 vaccine. The source material was peripheral blood, sampled 28 days after the second AZD1222 dose. The gene calls are TRBV5-5 and TRBJ2-2; no clear D gene. Here the CDR3 DNA reads TGTGCCAGCAGCTTGGGTGTAGCGAACACCGGGGAGCTGTTTTTT. Its translation is CASSLGVANTGELFF.